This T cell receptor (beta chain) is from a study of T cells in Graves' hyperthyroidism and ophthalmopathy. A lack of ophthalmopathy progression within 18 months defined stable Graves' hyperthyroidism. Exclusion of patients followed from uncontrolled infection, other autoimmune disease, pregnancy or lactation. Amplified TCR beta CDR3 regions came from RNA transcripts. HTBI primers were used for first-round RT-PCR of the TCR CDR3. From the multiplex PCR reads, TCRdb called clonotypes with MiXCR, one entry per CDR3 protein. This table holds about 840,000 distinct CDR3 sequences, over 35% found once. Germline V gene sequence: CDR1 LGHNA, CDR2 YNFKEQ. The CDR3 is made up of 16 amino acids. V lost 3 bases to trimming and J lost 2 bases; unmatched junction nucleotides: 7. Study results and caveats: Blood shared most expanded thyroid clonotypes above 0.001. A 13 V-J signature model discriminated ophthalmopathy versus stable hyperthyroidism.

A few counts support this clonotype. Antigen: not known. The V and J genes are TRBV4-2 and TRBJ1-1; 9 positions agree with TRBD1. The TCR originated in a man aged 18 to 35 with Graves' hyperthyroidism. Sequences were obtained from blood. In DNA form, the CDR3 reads TGTGCCAGCAGCCAGGCCTTGGACAGGGGAAACACTGAAGCTTTCTTT. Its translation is CASSQALDRGNTEAFF.